These 6 T cell receptor beta chains were sequenced from one sample in a study of identical twins. TCRdb reanalysed the 5' RACE reads using MiXCR and keeps one entry per CDR3 protein. The sample has approximately 620,000 distinct CDR3 sequences; 8.6% are singletons. These records were also assigned to another study, of yellow fever vaccine responses in identical twins.

Sequenced: PBMCs. The receptors here all came from a woman under 30 in good health.

In this sample, this clonotype turned up a few times. The chain employs TRBV3-1 and TRBJ2-7; 16 bases match TRBD2. With V trimmed by 0 bases and J by 0 bases, 2 bases remained unmatched. The germline V gene encodes CDR1 LGHDT and CDR2 YNNKEL (reference sequence). The CDR3 is 18 amino acids. In DNA, the CDR3 is TGTGCCAGCAGCCAAGAGGGACTAGCGGGAGGGAGCTCCTACGAGCAGTACTTC. It translates to CASSQEGLAGGSSYEQYF.

The genes are TRBV7-2 and TRBJ2-7; TRBD2 matches at 10 bases. Per the germline V gene, CDR1 is SGHTA and CDR2 is FQGNSA. V lost 5 bases to trimming and J lost 4 bases; unmatched junction nucleotides: 8. The CDR3 contains 15 residues. The CDR3 reads CASSEQAGGPYEQYF. DNA for the CDR3: TGTGCCAGCAGCGAACAAGCGGGAGGGCCGTACGAGCAGTACTTC.

This clonotype was seen at least ten times. The rearrangement links TRBV5-1 to TRBJ2-1; 11 nucleotides line up with TRBD1. After removal of 4 bases from V and 7 bases from J, the junction contained 7 bases not matched to a gene. This CDR3 comprises 15 residues. CDR1 is SGHRS, CDR2 YFSETQ, per germline. The CDR3 sequence: CASSRGTGGRNEQFF. Written as DNA, the CDR3 is TGCGCCAGCAGCAGAGGGACAGGGGGACGGAATGAGCAGTTCTTC.

This rearrangement joins TRBV11-2 to TRBJ2-1; 14 bases line up with TRBD2. CDR1 is SGHAT, CDR2 FQNNGV, per germline. The CDR3 sequence is 16 residues long. V lost 5 bases and J lost 9; bases outside the gene matches: 9. The CDR3 DNA sequence: TGTGCCAGCAGCAAGACTAGCGGGAGGGTCAACGGTGAGCAGTTCTTC. Residues: CASSKTSGRVNGEQFF.

The chain has TRBV27 and TRBJ1-2, with 8 bases aligning to TRBD1. J lost 4 bases, V lost 2 bases, and 3 bases had no gene match. Germline loops: CDR1 MNHEY, CDR2 SMNVEV (reference sequence). There are 14 residues in the CDR3. The CDR3: CASSLATGGYGYTF. The CDR3 DNA follows: TGTGCCAGCAGTTTAGCAACAGGGGGCTATGGCTACACCTTC.

The V and J genes are TRBV6-1 and TRBJ1-1, with 9 bases that match TRBD1. V was clipped by 5 bases and J by 4 bases; unmatched bases: 8. Germline V CDR1 and CDR2: MNHNS, SASEGT. The CDR3 totals 15 residues. This chain's CDR3 is CASSRTGDLVTEAFF. DNA of the CDR3: TGTGCCAGCAGTAGGACAGGGGATCTGGTCACTGAAGCTTTCTTT.